The next 20 T cell receptor beta chains were all read from a single sample in a study of blood T cell repertoires in COVID-19. Measured with immunoSEQ multiplex PCR; TCRdb has only the in-frame clones, and not every one. The sample consists of fewer than 400,000 clones, just under 90% of them appearing once. Sequencing used PBMCs or T cells enriched from blood (not recorded which). These receptor sequences come from a woman aged 30 to 39 who had recovered from COVID-19.

The chain joins TRBV3-1 (or the pseudogene TRBV3-2) to TRBJ1-4, with a weak D call TRBD1 (5 bases). The germline CDR1 and CDR2 sequences are LGHDT and YNNKEL (reference sequence). Trimming cost V 1 base and J 7 bases, with 10 bases left between them. This CDR3 spans 14 amino acids. CDR3 nucleotide sequence: TGTGCCAGCAGCCAAGCAGGGTCGGGTGAAAAACTGTTTTTT. Its protein product is CASSQAGSGEKLFF.

The V and J genes are TRBV6-5 and TRBJ1-2, with 9 bases fitting TRBD1. The length of the CDR3 is 15 residues. J gave up 2 bases and V 6 bases, and 7 bases lay outside the gene matches. The germline gives CDR1 MNHEY, CDR2 SVGAGI. For the CDR3, the DNA is TGTGCCAGCAGGGGTACCGGGACAGGGAACTATGGCTACACCTTC. Amino acid sequence: CASRGTGTGNYGYTF.

The V gene is TRBV18, the J gene TRBJ1-5; D is ambiguous. The V end was cut by 3 bases, the J end by 4 bases, with 13 bases between. Germline V gives CDR1 KGHSH, CDR2 LQKENI. This CDR3 contains 15 residues. The CDR3 reads CASSPDITQNQPQHF. CDR3 DNA sequence: TGTGCCAGCTCACCCGACATAACCCAAAATCAGCCCCAGCATTTT.

The gene calls are TRBV9 and TRBJ2-7; D call uncertain. This CDR3 is built from 15 residues. Trimming cost V 5 bases and J 1 base, with 16 bases left between them. CDR1 and CDR2 from the germline V gene are SGDLS and YYNGEE. This chain's CDR3 is CASSSSPRRSYEQYF. DNA of the CDR3: TGTGCCAGCAGTTCCTCCCCCCGGCGGTCCTACGAGCAGTACTTC.

CDR3 residues: CASRLKRGNNLDYGYTF. CDR3 DNA: TGCGCCAGCCGCCTCAAAAGGGGGAACAACCTGGACTATGGCTACACCTTC. The chain combines TRBV5-1 with TRBJ1-2, with a weak D call TRBD1 (6 bases). Germline CDR1 reads SGHRS; CDR2 reads YFSETQ. The CDR3 has 17 amino acids. V was cut by 7 bases and J by 3 bases, with 25 bases left in between.

This chain joins TRBV24-1 and TRBJ2-3, with D perhaps TRBD1 (6 bases). Per the germline V gene, CDR1 is KGHDR and CDR2 is SFDVKD. The CDR3 runs 19 residues. Trimming removed 4 bases from V and 0 bases from J, with 22 bases in between. CDR3 loop: CATSEWLTEGGFSTDTQYF. CDR3 DNA: TGTGCCACCAGTGAGTGGCTGACGGAAGGGGGTTTTAGCACAGATACGCAGTATTTT.

The chain carries TRBV7-3 and TRBJ2-3, with 12 bases identical to TRBD2. Germline CDR1 and CDR2: SGHTA and FQGTGA. The CDR3 consists of 15 residues. J lost 3 bases, V lost 4 bases, and 2 bases had no gene match. This chain's CDR3 is CASSSGTSGTDTQYF. CDR3 nucleotide sequence: TGTGCCAGCAGCTCGGGGACTAGCGGGACAGATACGCAGTATTTT.

The CDR3 nucleotides read TGCAGCGTTGAAGGGCGGAGCACAGATACGCAGTATTTT. Its protein product is CSVEGRSTDTQYF. The rearrangement joins TRBV29-1 to TRBJ2-3; D unresolved. Germline CDR1 SQVTM, CDR2 ANQGSEA. The CDR3 runs to 13 residues. The V gene lost 1 base and the J gene lost 0 bases, with 5 bases spanning the gap.

The V gene is TRBV7-9, the J gene TRBJ2-1; 10 nucleotides align to TRBD1. The CDR3 spans 16 residues. V was clipped by 2 bases and J by 9 bases; unmatched bases: 10. Germline CDR1 and CDR2: SEHNR and FQNEAQ (reference sequence). The CDR3 sequence: CASSLNLGQGGSEQFF. The CDR3 DNA sequence: TGTGCCAGCAGCTTAAATTTAGGACAGGGGGGAAGTGAGCAGTTCTTC.

The J gene is TRBJ2-4, the V gene TRBV7-9; D call uncertain. Trimming took off 5 bases at V and 5 bases at J, with 7 bases between the two ends. Germline V gives CDR1 SEHNR, CDR2 FQNEAQ (reference sequence). CDR3 size: 12 residues. In nucleotides, the CDR3 is TGTGCCAGCAGCCTCCGGGAAAACATTCAGTACTTC. Translation gives CASSLRENIQYF.

The chain carries TRBV13 and TRBJ1-1; D is unresolved. The CDR3 loop spans 13 amino acids. The V and J ends lost 1 base and 1 base respectively, with 4 bases between them. Germline CDR1 reads PRHDT; CDR2 reads FYEKMQ (reference sequence). The CDR3 nucleotides read TGTGCCAGCAGCTTAGTAAAGAACACTGAAGCTTTCTTT. This sequence encodes CASSLVKNTEAFF.

This sequence joins TRBV11-2 and TRBJ1-5; no firm D call. The CDR3 has 14 residues. Trimming removed 5 bases from V and 3 bases from J, with 11 bases in between. Per the germline V gene, CDR1 is SGHAT and CDR2 is FQNNGV. The CDR3 region has the DNA TGTGCCAGCAGCCTCTCCCCTTCCAATCAGCCCCAGCATTTT. Translation: CASSLSPSNQPQHF.

CDR3: CASSYRAGVNEQFF. CDR3 DNA: TGTGCCAGCAGTTATCGGGCGGGGGTTAATGAGCAGTTCTTC. V gene TRBV6-5 combines with J gene TRBJ2-1; TRBD2 agrees at 7 bases. Germline V lookup: CDR1 MNHEY, CDR2 SVGAGI. Trimming cost V 3 bases and J 7 bases; bases outside gene matches: 6. This CDR3 is 14 amino acids long.

This chain links TRBV11-1 with TRBJ1-1; D may be TRBD1 (6 bases). Trimming took off 0 bases at V and 6 bases at J, with 8 bases between the two ends. This CDR3 comprises 13 residues. Looked up from germline, CDR1 is SGHAT and CDR2 is FQDESV (reference sequence). The CDR3 here is CASSLADSPEAFF. The CDR3 DNA is TGTGCCAGCAGCTTAGCGGACAGCCCTGAAGCTTTCTTT. Looking up the rest from reference TRBV11-1 and TRBJ1-1 gives the full variable domain: EAEVAQSPRYKITEKSQAVAFWCDPISGHATLYWYRQILGQGPELLVQFQDESVVDDSQLPKDRFSAERLKGVDSTLKIQPAELGDSAMYLCASSLADSPEAFFGQGTRLTVV.

The chain is built from TRBV19 and TRBJ1-2, with TRBD1 matching 8 bases. This CDR3 contains 18 residues. Germline V gene lookup returns CDR1 LNHDA and CDR2 SQIVND (reference sequence). J gave up 6 bases and V 3 bases, and 18 bases lay outside the gene matches. DNA for the CDR3: TGTGCCAGTAGTATTATCCTTCCCGCCCGCAGGGGGCACGATGGCTACACCTTC. This translates into CASSIILPARRGHDGYTF.

J is TRBJ2-7 and V is TRBV18; 8 bases align to TRBD1. Per the germline V gene, CDR1 is KGHSH and CDR2 is LQKENI. The ends lost 5 bases at V and 1 base at J; junction bases unmatched: 10. This CDR3 is 16 amino acids long. The CDR3 DNA reads as TGTGCCAGCTCAACCGGGACAGGATCCATTTCCTACGAGCAGTACTTC. Its protein product is CASSTGTGSISYEQYF.

This chain links TRBV19 with TRBJ2-2; the match to TRBD2 covers 13 bases. This CDR3 comprises 18 residues. With V trimmed by 5 bases and J by 7 bases, 13 bases remained unmatched. Germline V gives CDR1 LNHDA, CDR2 SQIVND (reference sequence). The chain's CDR3 is CASSSLPGLAGAGGELFF. DNA for the CDR3: TGTGCCAGTAGTTCTCTCCCCGGACTAGCGGGAGCCGGCGGGGAGCTGTTTTTT.

The chain employs TRBV6-2 or TRBV6-3 and TRBJ2-1; TRBD2 aligns across 12 bases. CDR1 and CDR2 (germline): MNHEY, SVGEGT. The CDR3 covers 14 residues. V dropped 6 bases and J dropped 9; count of bases not matched to a gene: 6. CDR3: CASSSSGRAVEQFF. In nucleotides, the CDR3 is TGTGCCAGCAGCTCTAGCGGGAGGGCGGTTGAGCAGTTCTTC.

CDR3: CASSPQTGLMNTEAFF. The CDR3 DNA reads TGTGCCAGCAGCCCCCAGACAGGGTTAATGAACACTGAAGCTTTCTTT. The rearrangement joins TRBV7-3 to TRBJ1-1; 7 bases map to TRBD1. CDR1 is SGHTA, CDR2 FQGTGA, per germline. The trim removed 5 bases at V and 0 bases at J, leaving 9 bases unmatched. The CDR3 runs to 16 residues.

This chain uses TRBV30 with TRBJ1-2; 8 nucleotides match TRBD1. Germline V gene lookup returns CDR1 GTSNPN and CDR2 SVGIG (reference sequence). V gave up 0 bases and J gave up 7 bases; unmatched junction bases: 4. The CDR3 is 13 amino acids. The CDR3 coding sequence is TGTGCCTGGAGTGTGCTGCAGGGGGCTGGCTACACCTTC. The encoded protein is CAWSVLQGAGYTF.